Shown below are 8 T cell receptor beta chains from a single sample sequenced in a study of early T cells in non-severe SARS-CoV-2 infection. MiXCR, applied by TCRdb to the 5' RACE reads, yields one record per CDR3 protein. The sample carries approximately 85,000 distinct CDR3 sequences, 9% to 15% recorded once. Material for sequencing was whole blood. These receptors all come from an adult who was a healthcare worker with PCR-confirmed SARS-CoV-2 infection or an uninfected control (not recorded which).

This clonotype showed up just a few times. The chain recombines TRBV20-1 with TRBJ1-4; D gene unclear. CDR1 is DFQATT, CDR2 SNEGSKA, per germline (reference sequence). V was trimmed by 3 bases and J by 6 bases, leaving 14 bases between them. CDR3 size: 14 residues. DNA for the CDR3: TGCAGTGCTAGTTTCGGGGTTGGGGATGAAAAACTGTTTTTT. Its translation is CSASFGVGDEKLFF.

The chain joins TRBV19 to TRBJ1-2; 7 nucleotides align to TRBD1. V shed 5 bases and J 1 base; nucleotides not matched to a gene: 10. CDR1 and CDR2 from the germline V gene are LNHDA and SQIVND (reference sequence). CDR3 length equals 16 residues. The CDR3 reads CASSLLGTVNNYGYTF. DNA of the CDR3: TGTGCCAGTAGTCTCCTCGGGACAGTTAATAACTATGGCTACACCTTC.

V gene TRBV7-9 combines with J gene TRBJ2-3; 7 bases map to TRBD1. The junction had 9 bases not matched to a gene; V was cut back by 4 bases and J by 5 bases. Germline V gene sequence: CDR1 SEHNR, CDR2 FQNEAQ (reference sequence). The CDR3 is made up of 15 amino acids. CDR3 DNA: TGTGCCAGCAGCTCGACTGACAGGGTCCTAGATACGCAGTATTTT. This encodes CASSSTDRVLDTQYF.

This clonotype showed up many times. This chain links TRBV7-2 with TRBJ2-1; weak D call: TRBD2 (6 bases). Deletions cut 5 bases from V and 2 bases from J, with 16 bases between. The CDR3 is made up of 16 amino acids. CDR1 and CDR2 (germline): SGHTA, FQGNSA. CDR3 in amino acids: CASSPGGSVAYNEQFF. CDR3 nucleotide sequence: TGTGCCAGCAGCCCCGGGGGTAGCGTAGCCTACAATGAGCAGTTCTTC.

This clonotype was detected a few times. The chain has TRBV6-2 or TRBV6-3 and TRBJ2-5; 7 bases map to TRBD1. Trimming at V came to 1 base and at J to 2 bases, leaving 4 bases not matched to a gene. The CDR3 has 15 residues. The germline V gene encodes CDR1 MNHEY and CDR2 SVGEGT. CDR3 DNA: TGTGCCAGCAGTTACTTCGGGACAGATCAAGAGACCCAGTACTTC. Translation gives CASSYFGTDQETQYF.

The rearrangement uses TRBV29-1 and TRBJ2-5, with D perhaps matching TRBD1 (6 bases). The CDR3 is 15 amino acids. Deletions cut 3 bases from V and 4 bases from J, with 18 bases between. Per germline, CDR1 SQVTM and CDR2 ANQGSEA. DNA of the CDR3: TGCAGCGTTGACAGCCTCCAGGGGCCACGAGAGACCCAGTACTTC. It codes for CSVDSLQGPRETQYF.

V and J are TRBV2 and TRBJ2-5, with D possibly being TRBD2 (6 bases). CDR1 is SNHLY, CDR2 FYNNEI, per germline. The CDR3 totals 14 residues. V lost 4 bases and J lost 1, with 10 bases in between. CDR3 residues: CASSGNSGQETQYF. DNA for the CDR3: TGTGCCAGCAGTGGAAATAGCGGCCAAGAGACCCAGTACTTC. Complete variable domain (other parts from reference TRBV2 and TRBJ2-5): EPEVTQTPSHQVTQMGQEVILRCVPISNHLYFYWYRQILGQKVEFLVSFYNNEISEKSEIFDDQFSVERPDGSNFTLKIRSTKLEDSAMYFCASSGNSGQETQYFGPGTRLLVL.

Concerning this clonotype: One junction end does not reproduce the germline sequence, and a read error may be involved. The chain employs TRBV9 and TRBJ2-1; D possibly corresponds to TRBD2 (5 bases). Germline CDR1 reads SGDLS; CDR2 reads YYNGEE. The CDR3 has 15 residues. DNA of the CDR3: TGTGCCAGCACCGTAGGAACTAGCTCCTACAATGAGCAGTTCTTC. This codes for CASTVGTSSYNEQFF.